This entry features one T cell receptor beta chain sequence. Relative to the germline gene, one junction end is altered; a read error may explain this. 13 Jbeta primers and 60 Vbeta primers were used for the PCR. Produced via immunoSEQ multiplex PCR; TCRdb's table is partial and in-frame only. The sample has approximately 76,000 clones; 65% to 75% are singletons. The data originate from a study of cytomegalovirus exposure and HLA in healthy donors. The origin of this receptor is a woman in her 40s in good health and CMV-seropositive. Material: PBMCs.

CDR3 DNA sequence: TGTGTCAGCAAAAGACAGGGAATGGCGAACCAGCCCCAGCATTTT. The encoded protein is CVSKRQGMANQPQHF. The rearrangement uses TRBV2 and TRBJ1-5; TRBD1 agrees at 7 bases. Germline assignment: CDR1 SNHLY and CDR2 FYNNEI. The CDR3 runs 15 residues. The whole variable domain, filled in from reference TRBV2 and TRBJ1-5, reads EPEVTQTPSHQVTQMGQEVILRCVPISNHLYFYWYRQILGQKVEFLVSFYNNEISEKSEIFDDQFSVERPDGSNFTLKIRSTKLEDSAMYFCVSKRQGMANQPQHFGDGTRLSIL.